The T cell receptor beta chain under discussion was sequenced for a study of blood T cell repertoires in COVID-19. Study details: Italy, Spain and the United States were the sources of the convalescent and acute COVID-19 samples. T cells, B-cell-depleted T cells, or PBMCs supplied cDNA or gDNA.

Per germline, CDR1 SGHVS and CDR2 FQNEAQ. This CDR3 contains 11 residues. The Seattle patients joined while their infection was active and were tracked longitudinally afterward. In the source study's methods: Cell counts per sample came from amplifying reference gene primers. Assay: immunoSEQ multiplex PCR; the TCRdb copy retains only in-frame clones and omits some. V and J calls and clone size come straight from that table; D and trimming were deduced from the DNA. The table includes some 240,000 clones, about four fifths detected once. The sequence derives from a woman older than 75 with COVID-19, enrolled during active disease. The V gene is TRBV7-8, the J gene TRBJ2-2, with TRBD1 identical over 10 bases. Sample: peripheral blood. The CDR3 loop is CGTGGAGELFF. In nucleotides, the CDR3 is TGTGGGACAGGGGGTGCCGGGGAGCTGTTTTTT.